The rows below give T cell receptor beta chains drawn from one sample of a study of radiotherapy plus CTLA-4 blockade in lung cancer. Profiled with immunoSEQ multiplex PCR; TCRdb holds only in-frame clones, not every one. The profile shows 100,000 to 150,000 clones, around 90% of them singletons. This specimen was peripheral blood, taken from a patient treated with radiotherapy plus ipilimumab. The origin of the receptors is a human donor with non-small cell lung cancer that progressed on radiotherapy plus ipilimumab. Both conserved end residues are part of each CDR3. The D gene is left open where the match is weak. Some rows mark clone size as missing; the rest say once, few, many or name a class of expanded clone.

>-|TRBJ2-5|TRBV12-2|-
CASRLVRNPARETQYF
TGTGCAAGTCGCTTAGTACGAAACCCCGCACGGGAGACCCAGTACTTC
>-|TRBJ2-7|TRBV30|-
CAWSVSYEQYF
TGTGCCTGGAGTGTATCTTACGAGCAGTACTTC
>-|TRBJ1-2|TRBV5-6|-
CASSLVAGYGYTF
TGTGCCAGCAGCTTGGTGGCAGGCTATGGCTACACCTTC
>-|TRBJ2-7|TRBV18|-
CASSPQGFDEQYF
TGTGCCAGCTCACCACAGGGGTTCGACGAGCAGTACTTC
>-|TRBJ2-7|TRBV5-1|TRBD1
CASSLDGTVELEQYF
TGCGCCAGCAGCTTGGATGGGACAGTAGAGCTAGAGCAGTACTTC
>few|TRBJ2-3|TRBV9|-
CASSGDTQYF
TGTGCCAGCAGCGGTGATACGCAGTATTTT
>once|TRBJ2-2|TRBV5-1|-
CASSLQGNTGELFF
TGCGCCAGCAGCTTACAGGGGAACACCGGGGAGCTGTTTTTT
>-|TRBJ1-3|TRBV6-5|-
CASRSGNTIYF
TGTGCCAGTCGTTCTGGAAACACCATATATTTT
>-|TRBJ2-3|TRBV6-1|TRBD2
CASRRLAGSTDTQYF
TGTGCCAGCAGGCGGCTAGCGGGAAGCACAGATACGCAGTATTTT
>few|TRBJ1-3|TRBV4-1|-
CASSPPGAGNTIYF
TGCGCCAGCAGTCCTCCAGGTGCTGGAAACACCATATATTTT
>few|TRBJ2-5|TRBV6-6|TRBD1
CASSVPGQGRETQYF
TGTGCCAGCAGTGTGCCGGGACAGGGACGGGAGACCCAGTACTTC
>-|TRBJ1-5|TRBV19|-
CASTTGRGGAQPQHF
TGTGCCAGTACTACGGGCAGGGGCGGTGCTCAGCCCCAGCATTTT
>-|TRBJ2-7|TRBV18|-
CASSPEANEQYF
TGTGCCAGCTCCCCCGAGGCGAACGAGCAGTACTTC
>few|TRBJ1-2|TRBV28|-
CASSQGYGYTF
TGTGCCAGCAGTCAGGGCTATGGCTACACCTTC
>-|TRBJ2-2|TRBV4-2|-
CASSLQKGGPYTGELFF
TGTGCCAGCAGCCTCCAAAAGGGAGGACCCTACACCGGGGAGCTGTTTTTT
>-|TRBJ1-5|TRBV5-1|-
CASSPGDIVGQPQHF
TGCGCCAGCAGCCCCGGGGACATCGTTGGTCAGCCCCAGCATTTT
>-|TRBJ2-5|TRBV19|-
CASRTYEYQETQYF
TGTGCCAGTAGGACATACGAGTACCAAGAGACCCAGTACTTC
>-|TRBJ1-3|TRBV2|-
CASGGEGSSGNTIYF
TGTGCCAGCGGAGGAGAGGGTAGCTCTGGAAACACCATATATTTT